The clone carrying this T cell receptor beta chain was detected only a few times. What it binds is not known. The data originate from a study of T cells after yellow fever vaccination. Overall study context: Where fractions had low cell numbers, libraries were prepared from them with the SMART-Seq v4 Ultra Low Input RNA kit.

Findings of the study overall: CD4 and CD8 compartments shared a small share of clonotypes. Booster sampling recovered most clones from primary vaccination (around 96% CD4, roughly 90% CD8).

The V and J ends lost 4 bases and 0 bases respectively, with 13 bases between them. This CDR3 has 15 residues. The germline V gene has CDR1 SEHNR and CDR2 FQNEAQ (reference sequence). 5'RACE template switching added a universal primer site and UMIs to TCR cDNA. TCRdb re-called the 5' RACE reads with MiXCR, one entry per CDR3 protein. Counted here are tens of thousands of distinct CDR3 sequences, 7.5% to 9% occurring once; the ten biggest clones make up roughly two fifths. This TCR derives from a man younger than 40 who received the YFV17D yellow fever vaccine. The source was CD8+ T cells sorted from PBMCs, collected on the day of the yellow fever booster vaccination. The V call is TRBV7-9, the J call TRBJ2-7; a possible D gene is TRBD2 (6 bases). The CDR3 nucleotides are TGTGCCAGCAGCTCCCACGGGGGAAGCTCCTACGAGCAGTACTTC. Translated, it gives CASSSHGGSSYEQYF.